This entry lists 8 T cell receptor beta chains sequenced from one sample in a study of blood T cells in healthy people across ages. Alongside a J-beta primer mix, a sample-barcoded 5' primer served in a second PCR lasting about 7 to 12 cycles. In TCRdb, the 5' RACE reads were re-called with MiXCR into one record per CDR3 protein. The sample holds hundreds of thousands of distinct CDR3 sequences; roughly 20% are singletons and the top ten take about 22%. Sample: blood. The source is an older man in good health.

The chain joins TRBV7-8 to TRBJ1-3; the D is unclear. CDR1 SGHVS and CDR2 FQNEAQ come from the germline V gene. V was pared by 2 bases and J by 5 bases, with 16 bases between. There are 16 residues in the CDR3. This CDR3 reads CASSLRDGVSRNTIYF. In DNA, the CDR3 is TGTGCCAGCAGCTTACGTGATGGGGTGTCTAGAAACACCATATATTTT.

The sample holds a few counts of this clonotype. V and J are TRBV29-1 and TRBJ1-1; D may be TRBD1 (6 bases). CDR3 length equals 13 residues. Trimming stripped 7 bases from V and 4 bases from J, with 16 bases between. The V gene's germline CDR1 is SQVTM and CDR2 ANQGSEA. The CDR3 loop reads CSGNQGKSTEAFF. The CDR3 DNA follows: TGCAGCGGCAATCAGGGGAAGAGCACTGAAGCTTTCTTT.

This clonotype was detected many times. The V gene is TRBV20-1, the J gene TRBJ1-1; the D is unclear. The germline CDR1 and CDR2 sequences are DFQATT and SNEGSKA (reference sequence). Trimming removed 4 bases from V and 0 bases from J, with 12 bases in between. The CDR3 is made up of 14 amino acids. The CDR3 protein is CSATPLGLNTEAFF. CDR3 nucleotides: TGCAGTGCTACCCCTCTAGGGCTGAACACTGAAGCTTTCTTT.

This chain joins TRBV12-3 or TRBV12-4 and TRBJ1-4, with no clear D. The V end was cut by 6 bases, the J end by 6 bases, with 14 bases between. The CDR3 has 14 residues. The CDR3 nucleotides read TGTGCCAGCAGCTCCTGGGCCTCCCATGAAAAACTGTTTTTT. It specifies CASSSWASHEKLFF.

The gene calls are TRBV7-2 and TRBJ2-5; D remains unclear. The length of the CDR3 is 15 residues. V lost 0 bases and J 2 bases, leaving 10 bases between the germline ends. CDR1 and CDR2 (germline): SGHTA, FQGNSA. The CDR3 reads CASSLAIGTQETQYF. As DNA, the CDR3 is TGTGCCAGCAGCTTAGCGATTGGCACGCAAGAGACCCAGTACTTC.

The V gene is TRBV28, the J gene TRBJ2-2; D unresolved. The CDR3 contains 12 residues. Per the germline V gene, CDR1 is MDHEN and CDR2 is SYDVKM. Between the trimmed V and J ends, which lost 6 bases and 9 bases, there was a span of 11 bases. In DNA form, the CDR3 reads TGTGCCAGCAGGCCATTTCAGCGGGAGCTGTTTTTT. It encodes CASRPFQRELFF.

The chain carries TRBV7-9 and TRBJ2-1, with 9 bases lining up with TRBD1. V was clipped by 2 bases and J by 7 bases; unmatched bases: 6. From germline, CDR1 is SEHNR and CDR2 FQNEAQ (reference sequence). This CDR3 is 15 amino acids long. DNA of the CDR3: TGTGCCAGCAGCTTAACCGGACAGGGGAGGAATGAGCAGTTCTTC. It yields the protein CASSLTGQGRNEQFF.

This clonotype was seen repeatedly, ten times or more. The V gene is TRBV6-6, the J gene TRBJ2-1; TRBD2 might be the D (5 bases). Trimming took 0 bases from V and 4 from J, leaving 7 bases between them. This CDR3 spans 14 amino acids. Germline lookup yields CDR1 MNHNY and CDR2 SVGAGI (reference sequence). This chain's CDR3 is CASSYSRVYNEQFF. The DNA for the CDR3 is TGTGCCAGCAGTTACTCGAGGGTTTACAATGAGCAGTTCTTC.